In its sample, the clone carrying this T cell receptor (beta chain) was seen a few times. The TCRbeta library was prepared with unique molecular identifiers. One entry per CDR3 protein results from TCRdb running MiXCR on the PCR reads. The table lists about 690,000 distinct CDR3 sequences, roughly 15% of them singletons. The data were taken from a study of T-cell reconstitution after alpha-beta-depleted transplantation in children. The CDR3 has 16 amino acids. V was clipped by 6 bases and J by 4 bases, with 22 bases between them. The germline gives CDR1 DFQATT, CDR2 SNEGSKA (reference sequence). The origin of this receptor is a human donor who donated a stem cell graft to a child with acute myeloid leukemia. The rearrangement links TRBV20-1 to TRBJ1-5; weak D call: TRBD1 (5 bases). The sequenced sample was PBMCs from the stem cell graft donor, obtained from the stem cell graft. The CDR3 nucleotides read TGCAGTGCCCTCCCGCCTGCAGGGCGGGGAAATCAGCCCCAGCATTTT. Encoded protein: CSALPPAGRGNQPQHF.